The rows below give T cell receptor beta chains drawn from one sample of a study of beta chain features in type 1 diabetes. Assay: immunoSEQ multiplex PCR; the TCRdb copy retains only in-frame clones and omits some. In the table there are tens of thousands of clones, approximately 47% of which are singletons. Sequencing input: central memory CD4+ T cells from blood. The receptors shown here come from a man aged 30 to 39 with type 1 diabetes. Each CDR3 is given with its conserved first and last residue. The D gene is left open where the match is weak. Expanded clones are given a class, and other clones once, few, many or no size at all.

TGTGCCAGCAGCATCCGGACAGGGGAGGGCTACGAGCAGTACTTC	CASSIRTGEGYEQYF	-	TRBD1	TRBJ2-7	TRBV27
TGCGCCAGCAGCTTGGCGGAGGGCGTCGGAGAGACCCAGTACTTC	CASSLAEGVGETQYF	-	-	TRBJ2-5	TRBV5-1
TGTGCCAGCAGCTTAGACGGTGCGGGGGTCGCAGATACGCAGTATTTT	CASSLDGAGVADTQYF	-	TRBD2	TRBJ2-3	TRBV11-3
TGCGCCAGCAGCCTAGACGGACAGATCAATCAGCCCCAGCATTTT	CASSLDGQINQPQHF	few	-	TRBJ1-5	TRBV5-1
TGCGCCAGCAGCTTGGATTACGCGGACAGGGGTGCCGGGGAGCTGTTTTTT	CASSLDYADRGAGELFF	few	TRBD1	TRBJ2-2	TRBV5-1
TGTGCCAGCAGTGCCCAAGGGGGATTTGGCACAGATACGCAGTATTTT	CASSAQGGFGTDTQYF	-	-	TRBJ2-3	TRBV6-1
TGTGCCACCAGCACCTTTTCCGGGGGCAATCAGCCCCAGCATTTT	CATSTFSGGNQPQHF	-	-	TRBJ1-5	TRBV15
TGTGCCAGCAGTTACGATAACAGGGTTAACACTGAAGCTTTCTTT	CASSYDNRVNTEAFF	few	-	TRBJ1-1	TRBV6-5
TGTGCCAGCAGCTTCGGCAGGGGGGAGACCCAGTACTTC	CASSFGRGETQYF	-	TRBD1	TRBJ2-5	TRBV7-8
TGCAGCGCGAAGACTAGCGGGAGGGGCCCCTACGAGCAGTACTTC	CSAKTSGRGPYEQYF	-	TRBD2	TRBJ2-7	TRBV29-1
TGTGCCAGCAGTGGGGTCGGTCAGGGGTTAGGGGCCAACGTCCTGACTTTC	CASSGVGQGLGANVLTF	once	-	TRBJ2-6	TRBV6-1
TGTGCCAGCAGCCAAGACGGTTACAATGAGCAGTTCTTC	CASSQDGYNEQFF	-	-	TRBJ2-1	TRBV4-2
TGTGCCAGCAGTTACAGTTCAGGGCCCCAGCATTTT	CASSYSSGPQHF	-	-	TRBJ1-5	TRBV6-5
TGCGCCAGCAGTGGTAAAGCGGGAGGATACGAGCAGTACTTC	CASSGKAGGYEQYF	-	TRBD2	TRBJ2-7	TRBV5-1
TGCGCCAGCAGCCTCCCCCTCACTAGCGGGAGGGCCGCCGGTACGCAGTATTTT	CASSLPLTSGRAAGTQYF	-	TRBD2	TRBJ2-3	TRBV4-1